This record concerns one TCR beta chain sequence. This sample was taken from a study of blood T cell repertoires in COVID-19. TCRdb keeps only in-frame clones here, not all; method: immunoSEQ multiplex PCR. The profile shows 250,000 to 300,000 clones, 81% of them singletons. This CDR3 has 14 amino acids. The germline V gene encodes CDR1 MNHEY and CDR2 SVGAGI. The V and J ends lost 4 bases and 3 bases respectively, with 13 bases between them. This clonotype originated in a woman in her sixties or seventies with active or convalescent COVID-19. The chain couples TRBV6-5 to TRBJ2-7; D is possibly TRBD1 (5 bases). The sequenced sample was peripheral blood. CDR3: CASSLAGFLYEQYF. Written as DNA, the CDR3 is TGTGCCAGCAGTTTAGCAGGGTTTCTCTACGAGCAGTACTTC.